There are a few counts of the clone carrying this T cell receptor (beta chain). What it binds is unknown. Blood was sampled at baseline, cycle 4 day 1, and cycle 7 day 1. These data belong to a study of OX40 agonist ivuxolimab in advanced cancers. The overall study: Across the patients, intravenous ivuxolimab was delivered every 2 weeks at 0.01 to 10 mg/kg.

Sequencing used immunoSEQ multiplex PCR; TCRdb keeps in-frame clones, though not all of them. Of about 58,000 clones in the sample, over 75% were seen once. Study-level points and caveats: CD4+ and CD8+ blood T cells expanded clonally by week 6 at 0.1 to 3.0 mg/kg. Among some nonresponders, normalized T-cell clonal expansion was also low.

This clonotype was obtained from an adult with an advanced solid tumor such as melanoma, head and neck, liver or kidney cancer. Sequenced here: CD4+ or CD8+ T cells sorted from blood, sampled in a trial of the OX40 agonist ivuxolimab.

CDR3 loop: CASSIGPGLFF. The CDR3, as DNA: TGTGCCAGTAGTATAGGTCCAGGGCTTTTCTTT. V is TRBV19 and J is TRBJ1-1; a possible D gene is TRBD1 (5 bases). Per the germline V gene, CDR1 is LNHDA and CDR2 is SQIVND (reference sequence). The CDR3 spans 11 residues. The germline V and J ends were trimmed by 1 base and 13 bases, with 10 bases remaining between them.